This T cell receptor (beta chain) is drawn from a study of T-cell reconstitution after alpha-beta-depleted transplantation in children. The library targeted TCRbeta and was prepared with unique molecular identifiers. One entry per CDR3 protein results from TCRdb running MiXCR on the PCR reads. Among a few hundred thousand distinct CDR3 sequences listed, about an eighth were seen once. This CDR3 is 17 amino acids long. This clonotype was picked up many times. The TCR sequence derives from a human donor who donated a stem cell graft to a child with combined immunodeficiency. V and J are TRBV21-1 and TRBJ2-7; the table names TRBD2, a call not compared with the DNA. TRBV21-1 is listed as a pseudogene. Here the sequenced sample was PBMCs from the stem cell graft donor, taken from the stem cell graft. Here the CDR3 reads CASKTPGLAGVKGEQYF. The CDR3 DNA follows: TGTGCCAGCAAGACGCCCGGACTAGCGGGAGTTAAGGGGGAGCAGTACTTC.